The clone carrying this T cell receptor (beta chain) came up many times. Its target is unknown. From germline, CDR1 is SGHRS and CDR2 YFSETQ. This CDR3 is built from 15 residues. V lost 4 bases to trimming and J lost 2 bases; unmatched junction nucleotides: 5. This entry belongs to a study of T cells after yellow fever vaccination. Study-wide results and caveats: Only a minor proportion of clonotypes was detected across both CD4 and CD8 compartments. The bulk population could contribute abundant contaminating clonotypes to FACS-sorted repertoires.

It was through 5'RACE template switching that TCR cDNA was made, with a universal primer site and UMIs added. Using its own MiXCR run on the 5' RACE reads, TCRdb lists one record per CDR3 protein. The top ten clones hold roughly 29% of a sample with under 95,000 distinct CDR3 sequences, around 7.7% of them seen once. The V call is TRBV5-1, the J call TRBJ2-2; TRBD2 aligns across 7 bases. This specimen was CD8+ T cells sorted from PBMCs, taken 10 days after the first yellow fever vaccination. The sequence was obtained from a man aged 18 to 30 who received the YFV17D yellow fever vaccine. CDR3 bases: TGCGCCAGCAGCCCGACTAGCCCAAACACCGGGGAGCTGTTTTTT. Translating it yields CASSPTSPNTGELFF.